The clone carrying this T cell receptor beta chain was counted at least ten times. The CDR3 consists of 18 residues. The germline V gene encodes CDR1 MNHNY and CDR2 SVGAGI (reference sequence). V gave up 4 bases and J gave up 0 bases; unmatched junction bases: 11. These data originate in a study of early T cells in non-severe SARS-CoV-2 infection. TCRdb re-called the 5' RACE reads with MiXCR, one entry per CDR3 protein. The table shows about 55,000 distinct CDR3 sequences, with around 12% occurring only once. The V gene is TRBV6-6, the J gene TRBJ2-3; TRBD2 matches 9 bases. The source is an adult who was a healthcare worker with PCR-confirmed SARS-CoV-2 infection or an uninfected control (not recorded which). The sequencing sample was made of whole blood. CDR3 bases: TGTGCCAGCAGTTCCCGCGAACGACTAGCGGTGAGCACAGATACGCAGTATTTT. Protein sequence: CASSSRERLAVSTDTQYF.